The present T cell receptor (beta chain) was sequenced within a study of beta chain features in type 1 diabetes (dated by TCRdb to 2017 to 2018). Looking at the study overall: Mean age, gender distribution, total cell number and subset yield did not differ between patients and healthy donors. In the study, recently diagnosed type 1 diabetes patients and matched healthy donors were compared on the TCRB repertoires of their sorted circulating CD4+ T cell subsets. A total of approximately 99,000,000 sorted cells were examined across all samples, and RNA yield correlated strongly with the number of cells per subset. Whereas all 30 or so donors provided naive and central memory subsets, regulatory and stem cell-like memory subsets were isolated from just 8 patients and roughly eight healthy donors.

Between the V and J ends, shortened by 3 bases and 7 bases respectively, the junction contains 16 bases. Counted from cysteine to phenylalanine, this CDR3 has 14 amino acids. The DNA shown is the 42-base CDR3, in frame from base 1. Sequences SGDLS (CDR1) and YYNGEE (CDR2) are obtained from the germline V gene. A word on this clone: The antigen this receptor binds is unknown. Per-nucleotide qualities are absent, and no much larger clonotype sits a single base away.

The High Capacity cDNA Reverse Transcription Kit was used to reverse transcribe all of the isolated RNA, meaning that expressed TCRB transcripts were what got sequenced. Deep immunoSEQ sequencing was performed on naive, central memory and regulatory T cell samples, with an average of roughly 3.3 million total reads per sample. Sorted cells were lysed in RLT buffer and RNA was extracted with DNase-treated RNeasy Micro or Mini kits, depending on cell number. To prevent cross-contamination, each cell subset was processed individually, whereas patient and healthy donor samples were processed jointly. Using the immunoSEQ multiplex PCR, TCRB sequences were amplified from cDNA into 87-bp fragments spanning the CDR3 region. Amplicons were sequenced on the Illumina HiSeq platform. Per the original workflow: Synthetic template baselines were used to correct PCR bias computationally, reads within Hamming distance 2 were collapsed, and singletons that could not be merged were discarded. Reads were aligned against IMGT to assign V, D and J genes, CDR3 length and insertions or deletions at six rearrangement sites. Within each subset, clonotype counts were normalized to the number of sorted cells before true diversity and Gini coefficients were calculated with the tcR R package. The overlap coefficient, calculated on TCRB nucleotide sequences, was used to quantify repertoire sharing. Out-of-frame TCRB sequences from naive cells were analyzed to stand in for the pre-selection repertoire. The table was pulled from immuneACCESS by TCRdb, which kept in-frame rearrangements only. Such tables lose some clones; where checked, under half of the loss comes from unresolved V genes, and the rest has no known cause. V, J and clone size reflect that table, while D and trimming were determined from the DNA. This sample comprises 500,000 to 850,000 clones, around 15% of them detected only once. 0.04% of the sample goes to the ten largest clones.

A single peripheral blood draw of approximately 120 mL on average was collected from each donor into heparinised tubes. A BD FACSAria II and a panel including CD45RO, CCR7, CD25, CD127, CD95 and CD27 were used to sort naive, central memory, regulatory and stem cell-like memory CD4+ T cells. A purity above 98% was achieved for all sorted populations. PBMCs were isolated immediately by Lymphoprep density gradient centrifugation and stained directly without culture. To minimize batch effects, samples were stained and sorted in pairs, one healthy donor with one patient per experiment. Paper-wide results and their limitations: Shorter templates might have been favored by PCR, but patient and control samples were amplified and corrected together, so both groups would have been affected equally by any skew. Because cDNA was sequenced instead of genomic DNA, highly expressing activated cells could be over-represented, though the groups showed no difference in activation or CD3 levels. Type 1 diabetes patients showed a moderate but significant shortening of TCRB CDR3 length in all four CD4+ subsets. Naive, central memory and regulatory TCRB repertoires appeared to be more similar among patients than among healthy donors. Because small numbers of individuals were included in the HLA sub-analyses, any influence of HLA type on TCRB rearrangement was left unresolved. Fewer insertions and more nucleotide deletions at VDJ recombination sites were observed in patients with type 1 diabetes, implying thymic rearrangement abnormalities.

The sequence links TRBV9 to TRBJ1-2, with no reliable assignment of the D segment. Sequenced input: naive CD4+ T cells from blood. The sample's cell subset or site, from its label and the paper: true naive CD4+ T cells. This receptor was identified in a young man with type 1 diabetes. The CDR3 region has the sequence CASSERPGIRGYTF. The DNA is TGTGCCAGCAGCGAGAGGCCAGGTATCCGTGGCTACACCTTC.